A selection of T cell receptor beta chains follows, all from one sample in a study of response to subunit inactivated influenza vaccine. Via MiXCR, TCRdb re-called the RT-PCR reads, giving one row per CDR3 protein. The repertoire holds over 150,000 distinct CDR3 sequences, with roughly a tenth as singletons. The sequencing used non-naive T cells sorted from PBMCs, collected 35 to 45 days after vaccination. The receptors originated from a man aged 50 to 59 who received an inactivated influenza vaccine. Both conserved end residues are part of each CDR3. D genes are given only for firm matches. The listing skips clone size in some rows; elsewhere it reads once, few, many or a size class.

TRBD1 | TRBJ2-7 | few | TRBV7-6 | CASSKGTGGRQYF | TGTGCCAGCAGCAAAGGGACAGGGGGTAGGCAGTACTTC
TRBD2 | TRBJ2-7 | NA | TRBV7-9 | CASSLAGGLAGGYEQYF | TGTGCCAGCAGCTTAGCAGGAGGGCTAGCGGGGGGTTACGAGCAGTACTTC
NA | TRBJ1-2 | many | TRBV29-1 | CSVTGADGYTF | TGCAGCGTTACGGGGGCGGATGGCTACACCTTC
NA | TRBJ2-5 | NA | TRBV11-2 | CASSPRSGGQETQYF | TGTGCCAGCAGCCCCCGTTCGGGGGGCCAGGAGACCCAGTACTTC
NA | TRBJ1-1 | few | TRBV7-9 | CASSFGDTTEAFF | TGTGCCAGCAGCTTCGGGGACACCACTGAAGCTTTCTTT
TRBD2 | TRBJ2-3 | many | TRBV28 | CASTATSGGTDTQYF | TGTGCCAGCACCGCGACTAGCGGGGGCACAGATACGCAGTATTTT
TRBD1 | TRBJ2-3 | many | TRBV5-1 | CASSSGTGGQDTQYF | TGCGCCAGCAGCTCCGGGACAGGGGGCCAGGATACGCAGTATTTT
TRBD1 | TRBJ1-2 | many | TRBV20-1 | CSARAQGVDYYGYTF | TGCAGTGCTAGAGCGCAGGGGGTGGATTACTATGGCTACACCTTC
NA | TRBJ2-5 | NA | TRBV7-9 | CASSFGNNFQETQYF | TGTGCCAGCAGCTTTGGTAATAATTTTCAAGAGACCCAGTACTTC
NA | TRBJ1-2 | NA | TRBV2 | CASSEEPLTGYGYTF | TGTGCCAGCAGTGAAGAGCCCCTCACGGGCTATGGCTACACCTTC
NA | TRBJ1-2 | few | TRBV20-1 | CSASDRAYGYTF | TGCAGTGCCTCAGACCGCGCTTATGGCTACACCTTC
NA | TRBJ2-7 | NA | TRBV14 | CASSQGRTFQASYEQYF | TGTGCCAGCAGCCAAGGACGGACATTTCAGGCCTCCTACGAGCAGTACTTC
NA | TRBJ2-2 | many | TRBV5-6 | CASSLDSPNTGELFF | TGTGCCAGCAGCTTGGACAGCCCGAACACCGGGGAGCTGTTTTTT
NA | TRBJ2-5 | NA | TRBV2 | CASSDPWVQETQYF | TGTGCCAGCAGTGACCCGTGGGTCCAAGAGACCCAGTACTTC
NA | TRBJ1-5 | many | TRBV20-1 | CSALVGGANQPQHF | TGCAGTGCTTTGGTCGGGGGGGCCAATCAGCCCCAGCATTTT
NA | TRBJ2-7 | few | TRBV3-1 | CASSQEPRSYEQYF | TGTGCCAGCAGCCAAGAACCCAGGAGCTACGAGCAGTACTTC
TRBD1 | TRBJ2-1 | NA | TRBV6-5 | CASSYSTGTGGGGEQFF | TGTGCCAGCAGTTACTCAACCGGGACAGGGGGCGGGGGTGAGCAGTTCTTC
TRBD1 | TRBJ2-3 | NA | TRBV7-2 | CASSKDSGGRTDTQYF | TGTGCCAGCAGCAAAGACTCAGGGGGCCGGACAGATACGCAGTATTTT
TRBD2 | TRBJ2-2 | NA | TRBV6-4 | CASSSGGAQNTGELFF | TGTGCCAGCAGTTCCGGGGGGGCACAGAACACCGGGGAGCTGTTTTTT
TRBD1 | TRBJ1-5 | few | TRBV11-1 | CASSLSGSGTGGMTNQPQHF | TGTGCCAGCAGCTTATCGGGTTCCGGGACAGGGGGCATGACTAATCAGCCCCAGCATTTT
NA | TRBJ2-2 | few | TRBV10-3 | CAISQGPSDTGELFF | TGTGCCATCAGCCAAGGTCCGTCGGACACCGGGGAGCTGTTTTTT
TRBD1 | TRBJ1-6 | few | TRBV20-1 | CSAPDRGSYNSPLHF | TGCAGTGCGCCTGACAGGGGATCCTATAATTCACCCCTCCACTTT
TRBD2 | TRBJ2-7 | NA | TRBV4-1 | CASSPGLGSSYEQYF | TGCGCCAGCAGCCCGGGACTAGGGAGCTCCTACGAGCAGTACTTC
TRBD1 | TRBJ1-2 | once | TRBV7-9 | CASSADRVDYGYTF | TGTGCCAGCAGCGCCGACAGGGTTGACTATGGCTACACCTTC
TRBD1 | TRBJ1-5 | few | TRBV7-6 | CASSLGTGSSPQHF | TGTGCCAGCAGCTTAGGGACAGGTTCATCGCCCCAGCATTTT
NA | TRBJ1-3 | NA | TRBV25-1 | CASSEGNTIYF | TGTGCCAGCAGTGAAGGAAACACCATATATTTT
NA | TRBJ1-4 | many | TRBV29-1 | CSVVGPTREKLFF | TGCAGCGTTGTGGGGCCTACGCGGGAAAAACTGTTTTTT
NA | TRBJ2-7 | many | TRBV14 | CASSHHSGPDSYEQYF | TGTGCCAGCAGCCACCACTCGGGACCAGACTCCTACGAGCAGTACTTC
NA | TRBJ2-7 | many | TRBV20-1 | CSAVRDSFFGPLGGEQYF | TGCAGTGCTGTGCGGGACAGCTTCTTTGGACCCCTGGGGGGGGAGCAGTACTTC
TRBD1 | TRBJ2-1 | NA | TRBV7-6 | CASSLLGRRTGLDEQFF | TGTGCCAGCAGCTTATTAGGGCGTCGGACAGGGTTGGATGAGCAGTTCTTC
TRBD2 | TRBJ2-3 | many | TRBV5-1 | CASSFGLAGLEATDTQYF | TGCGCCAGCAGCTTCGGTCTAGCGGGTCTGGAGGCCACAGATACGCAGTATTTT
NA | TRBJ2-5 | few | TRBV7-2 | CASSLSQTQYF | TGTGCCAGCAGCTTATCGCAGACCCAGTACTTC
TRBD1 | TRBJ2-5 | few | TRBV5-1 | CASRPGQPQETQYF | TGCGCCAGCAGGCCGGGACAGCCCCAAGAGACCCAGTACTTC
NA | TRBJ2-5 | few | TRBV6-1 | CASSPQGRGETQYF | TGTGCCAGCAGTCCACAGGGGAGGGGGGAGACCCAGTACTTC
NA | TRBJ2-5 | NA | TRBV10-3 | CAISESPGLEETQYF | TGTGCCATCAGTGAGTCACCCGGTTTGGAAGAGACCCAGTACTTC
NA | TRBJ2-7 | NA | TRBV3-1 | CASSQGGAAYEQYF | TGTGCCAGCAGCCAAGGCGGGGCTGCCTACGAGCAGTACTTC
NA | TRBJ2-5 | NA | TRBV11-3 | CASSRGQETQYF | TGTGCCAGCAGTAGGGGACAAGAGACCCAGTACTTC
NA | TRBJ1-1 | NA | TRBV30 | CAWSLKTAGANTEAFF | TGTGCCTGGAGTCTAAAGACAGCCGGCGCGAACACTGAAGCTTTCTTT
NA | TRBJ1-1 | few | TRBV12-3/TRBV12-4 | CASSLRSGRITEAFF | TGTGCCAGCAGTTTACGGTCAGGGAGGATAACTGAAGCTTTCTTT
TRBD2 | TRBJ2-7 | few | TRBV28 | CASSSNAGLATYEQYF | TGTGCCAGCAGTTCGAACGCGGGACTAGCGACCTACGAGCAGTACTTC
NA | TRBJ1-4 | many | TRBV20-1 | CSAREGGSYEKLFF | TGCAGTGCTAGGGAGGGGGGTTCCTATGAAAAACTGTTTTTT
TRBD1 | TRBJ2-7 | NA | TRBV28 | CASSLPQGQGLYEQYF | TGTGCCAGCAGTCTCCCCCAAGGACAGGGATTGTACGAGCAGTACTTC
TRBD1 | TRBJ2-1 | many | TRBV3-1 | CASSFGQGNEQFF | TGTGCCAGCAGCTTCGGACAGGGGAATGAGCAGTTCTTC
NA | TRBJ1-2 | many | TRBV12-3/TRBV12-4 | CASSHGRMGGYTF | TGTGCCAGCAGTCACGGACGGATGGGCGGCTACACCTTC